The 17 T cell receptor beta chains below were found in one sample sequenced in a study of CD8 T cells in ankylosing spondylitis (dated by TCRdb to 2017 to 2019). What the authors observed across the whole study: A TCR beta motif of about eight highly homologous amino acid variants appeared characteristic of blood from ankylosing spondylitis patients.

For these receptors, no antigen is known. To prepare the library, 5' RACE was applied. These reads were obtained on an Illumina HiSeq 2500. TCRdb's own reprocessing of the public reads used fastp at Q25 and MiXCR and kept productive beta chains. Merged by CDR3 protein, the rows form single entries marked with the most common genes and DNA. The sample table records 470,000 or so distinct CDR3 sequences; about 24% of these occur just once. The biggest ten clones account for about 0.9% of the sample. Source material: blood, either unsorted or a sorted T cell fraction (not recorded which). The receptors originated from a male donor with ankylosing spondylitis.

This clonotype showed up just a few times. The gene calls are TRBV20-1 and TRBJ1-2; 8 nucleotides match TRBD1. The CDR3 totals 15 residues. J gave up 2 bases and V 6 bases, and 11 bases lay outside the gene matches. Germline values: CDR1 DFQATT, CDR2 SNEGSKA (reference sequence). CDR3 sequence (DNA): TGCAGTGCCGTGACAGGGGACGCTAGAAACTATGGCTACACCTTC. This translates into CSAVTGDARNYGYTF.

In its sample, this clonotype was seen a few times. The chain carries TRBV20-1 and TRBJ2-1; 10 bases are a match to TRBD2. The germline V gene has CDR1 DFQATT and CDR2 SNEGSKA (reference sequence). The CDR3 consists of 16 residues. The J segment lost 0 bases and the V segment lost 8 bases, leaving 10 bases of the junction unmatched. CDR3 amino acids: CSPTSGTTHSYNEQFF. The CDR3 DNA follows: TGCAGTCCTACTAGCGGGACAACCCACTCCTACAATGAGCAGTTCTTC.

This chain uses TRBV20-1 with TRBJ1-2; weak D call: TRBD1 (5 bases). In germline, CDR1 is DFQATT, CDR2 SNEGSKA (reference sequence). This CDR3 is 14 amino acids long. Trimming stripped 6 bases from V and 0 bases from J, with 14 bases between. The chain's CDR3 is CSAYVDSTNYGYTF. The CDR3 bases are TGCAGTGCCTACGTCGACAGTACTAACTATGGCTACACCTTC.

The table lists this clonotype with a few counts. The rearrangement links TRBV24-1 to TRBJ2-3; 12 nucleotides align to TRBD2. V trimming: 0 bases; J trimming: 3 bases; junction bases outside the gene matches: 3. The CDR3 length is 17 residues. CDR1 is KGHDR and CDR2 is SFDVKD in the germline V gene. CDR3 sequence (DNA): TGTGCCACCAGTGATTTGGTCCTAGCGGGAGGGACAGATACGCAGTATTTT. Protein: CATSDLVLAGGTDTQYF.

The chain joins TRBV6-5 to TRBJ2-2; D not certain. The CDR3 is 14 residues long. Trimming removed 5 bases at V and 5 bases at J, with 12 bases between. Germline CDR1 is MNHEY and CDR2 is SVGAGI. This CDR3 is CASSNPTLTGELFF. The CDR3 region has the DNA TGTGCCAGCAGTAACCCGACACTGACCGGGGAGCTGTTTTTT.

V usage is TRBV5-1 and J usage is TRBJ2-3; the match to TRBD1 covers 9 bases. Germline CDR1 and CDR2: SGHRS and YFSETQ. The V gene end was trimmed by 0 bases and the J gene end by 2 bases; junction bases not matched to a gene: 4. There are 16 residues in the CDR3. Written as DNA, the CDR3 is TGCGCCAGCAGCTTGGCCGGGACAGGGAACACAGATACGCAGTATTTT. Its protein product is CASSLAGTGNTDTQYF.

This clonotype was detected a few times. This rearrangement joins TRBV20-1 to TRBJ2-7; either TRBD1 or TRBD2 may supply D (5 bases each). There are 12 residues in the CDR3. CDR1 DFQATT and CDR2 SNEGSKA come from the germline V gene (reference sequence). V lost 6 bases, J lost 4 bases, and 13 bases lay in between. CDR3 region: CSAEGRGYEQYV. The CDR3 bases are TGCAGTGCCGAGGGAAGGGGATACGAGCAGTACGTC.

The genes are TRBV10-1 and TRBJ2-2; no firm D call. CDR1 is WNHNN and CDR2 is SYGVQD in the germline V gene (reference sequence). The CDR3 has 14 residues. The V end lost 0 bases, the J end lost 6 bases, and 8 bases lay between the germline ends. Here the CDR3 reads CASSESTLSGELFF. The CDR3 bases are TGCGCCAGCAGTGAGTCGACCTTGTCCGGGGAGCTGTTTTTT.

This clonotype was counted a few times. The gene calls are TRBV20-1 and TRBJ1-2; D gene ambiguous. Trimming removed 3 bases at V and 4 bases at J, with 9 bases between. Germline CDR1 reads DFQATT; CDR2 reads SNEGSKA (reference sequence). This CDR3 has 12 amino acids. Written as DNA, the CDR3 is TGCAGTGCTAGCCCGGCATTCTATGGCTACACCTTC. This encodes CSASPAFYGYTF.

CDR3 in amino acids: CSARRPGGGGTYNEQFF. CDR3 bases: TGCAGTGCTAGAAGGCCCGGGGGAGGCGGGACCTACAATGAGCAGTTCTTC. The V call is TRBV20-1, the J call TRBJ2-1; D may be TRBD2 (6 bases). This CDR3 region has 17 residues. The V end lost 2 bases, the J end lost 2 bases, and 19 bases lay between the germline ends. Germline assignment: CDR1 DFQATT and CDR2 SNEGSKA (reference sequence).

This clonotype was seen only once. The chain is built from TRBV2 and TRBJ1-2; D might be TRBD1 (5 bases). Germline CDR1 reads SNHLY; CDR2 reads FYNNEI. Trimming removed 2 bases from V and 2 bases from J, with 12 bases in between. The length of the CDR3 is 15 residues. In DNA, the CDR3 is TGTGCCAGCAGTGAAAAGTTGGGGGTCAACTATGGCTACACCTTC. It is translated as CASSEKLGVNYGYTF.

This chain uses TRBV10-3 with TRBJ2-2; 8 bases fit TRBD1. The germline V gene has CDR1 ENHRY and CDR2 SYGVKD. V lost 2 bases, J lost 1 base, and 6 bases stayed unmatched. The length of the CDR3 is 17 residues. In DNA form, the CDR3 reads TGTGCCATCAGTGAGGCCACAGGGGGGAGGAACACCGGGGAGCTGTTTTTT. Its translation is CAISEATGGRNTGELFF.

The V and J genes are TRBV5-6 and TRBJ2-5; 11 bases fit TRBD2. The V gene's germline CDR1 is SGHDT and CDR2 YYEEEE. The CDR3 runs 15 residues. V lost 4 bases, J lost 2 bases, and 4 bases stayed unmatched. The CDR3 protein is CASSGRLAGQETQYF. The CDR3 nucleotides are TGTGCCAGCAGCGGGAGACTAGCGGGGCAAGAGACCCAGTACTTC.

A few counts support this clonotype. V usage is TRBV15 and J usage is TRBJ1-1, with D hard to call. The V gene lost 1 base and the J gene lost 5 bases, with 14 bases spanning the gap. This CDR3 has 15 residues. CDR1 is LNHNV and CDR2 is YYDKDF in the germline V gene (reference sequence). The CDR3 DNA sequence: TGTGCCACCAGCAGAGTCTTCCCGGGGATAACTGAAGCTTTCTTT. Translated, it gives CATSRVFPGITEAFF. Together with reference TRBV15 and TRBJ1-1, the CDR3 gives the full variable domain: DAMVIQNPRYQVTQFGKPVTLSCSQTLNHNVMYWYQQKSSQAPKLLFHYYDKDFNNEADTPDNFQSRRPNTSFCFLDIRSPGLGDTAMYLCATSRVFPGITEAFFGQGTRLTVV.

The genes are TRBV27 and TRBJ2-5, with D perhaps TRBD1 (6 bases). V lost 6 bases, J lost 6 bases, and 14 bases lay in between. This CDR3 is built from 13 residues. The germline gives CDR1 MNHEY, CDR2 SMNVEV (reference sequence). CDR3: CASRGAEAQTQYF. CDR3 DNA sequence: TGTGCCAGCAGGGGGGCAGAGGCCCAGACCCAGTACTTC.

This clonotype has just a few counts. The genes are TRBV19 and TRBJ2-2; TRBD2 agrees at 8 bases. The CDR3 is 14 amino acids. Germline CDR1 and CDR2: LNHDA and SQIVND (reference sequence). With 7 bases clipped from V and 5 bases from J, the junction kept 6 bases outside the gene matches. The CDR3 coding sequence is TGTGCCAGTACCACCGCGGGAGGAACCGGGGAGCTGTTTTTT. This gives the protein CASTTAGGTGELFF. Full variable domain (outside the CDR3, taken from reference TRBV19 and TRBJ2-2): DGGITQSPKYLFRKEGQNVTLSCEQNLNHDAMYWYRQDPGQGLRLIYYSQIVNDFQKGDIAEGYSVSREKKESFPLTVTSAQKNPTAFYLCASTTAGGTGELFFGEGSRLTVL.

This clonotype has more than one count but fewer than ten. The chain combines TRBV12-3 or TRBV12-4 with TRBJ2-2; 12 positions agree with TRBD2. The length of the CDR3 is 18 residues. J lost 4 bases, V lost 11 bases, and 17 bases had no gene match. The chain's CDR3 is CACCPRMTSGSFTGELFF. The CDR3, as DNA: TGTGCCTGCTGCCCACGCATGACTAGCGGGAGTTTCACCGGGGAGCTGTTTTTT.